The 27 T cell receptor beta chains below all came from one sample that was sequenced in a study of blood T cell repertoires in COVID-19. Profiling relied on immunoSEQ multiplex PCR, and the TCRdb table lists in-frame clones only, not all of them. The top ten hold 8% to 9.5% of the sample, which has approximately 90,000 clones, 89% seen once. Material for sequencing was peripheral blood. These receptors all stem from a man aged 45-65 years with acute or convalescent COVID-19.

The chain is built from TRBV10-3 and TRBJ2-3; 8 bases are shared with TRBD2. From germline, CDR1 is ENHRY and CDR2 SYGVKD. The length of the CDR3 is 14 residues. V lost 3 bases and J lost 5; bases outside the gene matches: 4. CDR3 sequence: CAISDGTREDTQYF. The DNA for the CDR3 is TGTGCCATCAGTGACGGGACTAGAGAAGATACGCAGTATTTT.

The J gene is TRBJ1-5, the V gene TRBV6-1; tentatively, D is TRBD1 (5 bases). Germline assignment: CDR1 MNHNS and CDR2 SASEGT. CDR3 size: 14 residues. V lost 3 bases and J 2 bases, leaving 8 bases between the germline ends. CDR3 protein: CASSDRVRNQPQHF. The CDR3 coding sequence is TGTGCCAGCAGTGACAGGGTTCGCAATCAGCCCCAGCATTTT.

The rearrangement uses TRBV28 and TRBJ1-5; TRBD1 is a possible D gene (6 bases). This CDR3 region has 14 residues. Germline V gene sequence: CDR1 MDHEN, CDR2 SYDVKM. Trimming stripped 9 bases from V and 5 bases from J, with 17 bases between. CDR3 nucleotides: TGTGCCAGTTTGAAGACAGGTGACTATCAGCCCCAGCATTTT. Residues: CASLKTGDYQPQHF.

The chain carries TRBV28 and TRBJ1-1; D may be TRBD1 (6 bases). The V end was cut by 2 bases, the J end by 2 bases, with 15 bases between. CDR3 length equals 16 residues. CDR1 and CDR2 (germline): MDHEN, SYDVKM. CDR3 nucleotide sequence: TGTGCCAGCAGTTTAAGGGCTGGGGGCGGCAACACTGAAGCTTTCTTT. It translates to CASSLRAGGGNTEAFF.

This rearrangement joins TRBV7-8 to TRBJ1-1; D might be TRBD1 (5 bases). CDR3 size: 14 residues. Trimming pared 2 bases from V and 4 bases from J, leaving 11 bases between. Germline loops: CDR1 SGHVS, CDR2 FQNEAQ. The CDR3 loop reads CASSLFGGGTEAFF. In nucleotides, the CDR3 is TGTGCCAGCAGCTTATTTGGGGGAGGCACTGAAGCTTTCTTT. The full variable domain, completed using reference TRBV7-8 and TRBJ1-1, is GAGVSQSPRYKVAKRGQDVALRCDPISGHVSLFWYQQALGQGPEFLTYFQNEAQLDKSGLPSDRFFAERPEGSVSTLKIQRTQQEDSAVYLCASSLFGGGTEAFFGQGTRLTVV.

Of note for this clone: A single base separates this from a much larger clone, so it may be a read error. In the same sample, other DNA sequences code for this CDR3. V is TRBV27 and J is TRBJ2-5, with 9 bases lining up with TRBD2. V lost 5 bases to trimming and J lost 7 bases; unmatched junction nucleotides: 17. Germline assignment: CDR1 MNHEY and CDR2 SMNVEV (reference sequence). The CDR3 loop spans 17 amino acids. CDR3 residues: CASSVIGTRGGAWTQYF. CDR3 bases: TGTGCCAGCAGTGTAATTGGGACTCGCGGGGGGGCCTGGACCCAGTACTTC.

The rearrangement uses TRBV5-1 and TRBJ1-1, with D hard to call. V lost 0 bases to trimming and J lost 11 bases, with 14 bases between them. The CDR3 is 13 amino acids. Looked up from germline, CDR1 is SGHRS and CDR2 is YFSETQ. CDR3 bases: TGCGCCAGCAGCTTGGTGGAGGGCGCACGCGCTTTCTTT. As protein: CASSLVEGARAFF.

This sequence joins TRBV21-1 and TRBJ2-3; the D call of TRBD2 is as the table states it, not checked on the DNA. TRBV21-1 represents a pseudogene. The CDR3 is 13 residues long. The CDR3 nucleotides are TGTGCCAAACGGGGGGGCACGGCAGATACGCAGTATTTT. Its protein is CAKRGGTADTQYF.

This clone showed up just a few times. The chain joins TRBV28 to TRBJ2-6, with a tentative D call TRBD1 (5 bases). V was cut by 2 bases and J by 2 bases, with 7 bases left in between. Germline lookup yields CDR1 MDHEN and CDR2 SYDVKM. This CDR3 is built from 15 residues. This CDR3 is CASSLVGPGANVLTF. DNA for the CDR3: TGTGCCAGCAGTTTAGTGGGGCCTGGGGCCAACGTCCTGACTTTC.

V gene TRBV19 combines with J gene TRBJ1-1; D unresolved. V lost 4 bases and J lost 3, with 12 bases in between. Germline V gives CDR1 LNHDA, CDR2 SQIVND (reference sequence). The CDR3 has 14 residues. The chain's CDR3 is CASSRARRDTEAFF. DNA of the CDR3: TGTGCCAGTAGTAGGGCCAGGAGGGACACTGAAGCTTTCTTT.

This chain uses TRBV7-9 with TRBJ2-1; 7 nucleotides agree with TRBD1. This CDR3 contains 14 residues. V shed 5 bases, J shed 4 bases, and the junction held 5 bases outside the gene matches. CDR1 is SEHNR and CDR2 is FQNEAQ in the germline V gene (reference sequence). The CDR3 spells CASSPRGPYNEQFF. As DNA, the CDR3 is TGTGCCAGCAGCCCGAGGGGGCCGTACAATGAGCAGTTCTTC.

The chain employs TRBV5-5 and TRBJ2-7; a possible D gene is TRBD1 (6 bases). V was clipped by 4 bases and J by 6 bases, with 17 bases between them. Germline CDR1 SGHKS, CDR2 YYEKEE (reference sequence). CDR3 length: 14 amino acids. In DNA, the CDR3 is TGTGCCAGCAGCCCCCGGACAGCAGTCCCCGAGCAGTACTTC. Its protein product is CASSPRTAVPEQYF.

The rearrangement links TRBV7-7 to TRBJ1-3, with 10 nucleotides matching TRBD1. V gave up 5 bases and J gave up 5 bases; unmatched junction bases: 9. The V gene's germline CDR1 is SSHAT and CDR2 FNYEAQ (reference sequence). The CDR3 runs to 16 residues. This CDR3 is CASSHRDRGLRNTIYF. DNA of the CDR3: TGTGCCAGCAGCCACCGGGACAGGGGCTTACGAAACACCATATATTTT.

The gene calls are TRBV12-3 or TRBV12-4 and TRBJ1-3; D call uncertain. The CDR3 totals 13 residues. Trimming stripped 6 bases from V and 3 bases from J, with 9 bases between. CDR3 in DNA: TGTGCCAGCAGCCCAGGTGGTGGAAACACCATATATTTT. This translates into CASSPGGGNTIYF.

J is TRBJ2-6 and V is TRBV3-1 (or the pseudogene TRBV3-2); 7 bases agree with TRBD1. V trimming: 4 bases; J trimming: 2 bases; junction bases outside the gene matches: 2. Looked up from germline, CDR1 is LGHDT and CDR2 is YNNKEL (reference sequence). This CDR3 region has 15 residues. CDR3 in amino acids: CASSPRGTGANVLTF. The DNA of the CDR3 is TGTGCCAGCAGCCCCAGGGGGACTGGGGCCAACGTCCTGACTTTC.

The V and J genes are TRBV25-1 and TRBJ1-3; 9 nucleotides match TRBD1. V shed 6 bases and J 4 bases; nucleotides not matched to a gene: 4. The CDR3 consists of 14 residues. The V gene's germline CDR1 is MGHDK and CDR2 SYGVNS. CDR3 DNA: TGTGCCAGCAGGGGGACAGGGAAGGGAAACACCATATATTTT. It codes for CASRGTGKGNTIYF.

The CDR3 DNA is TGTGCCAGTAGTATTGAGGGCCCGGGAAGCGCAGATACGCAGTATTTT. Translation gives CASSIEGPGSADTQYF. The gene calls are TRBV19 and TRBJ2-3; a weak D match, TRBD2 (5 bases). Germline CDR1 and CDR2: LNHDA and SQIVND (reference sequence). The CDR3 has 16 residues. Trimming took off 3 bases at V and 4 bases at J, with 17 bases between the two ends.

The chain uses TRBV3-1 (or the pseudogene TRBV3-2) and TRBJ1-2; 8 bases map to TRBD1. This CDR3 comprises 18 residues. Germline V gene data show CDR1 as LGHDT and CDR2 as YNNKEL (reference sequence). J lost 1 base, V lost 3 bases, and 13 bases had no gene match. The CDR3 DNA sequence: TGTGCCAGCAGCCAGTCGGGGACAGGCTCTGGGGGTAACTATGGCTACACCTTC. This encodes CASSQSGTGSGGNYGYTF.

CDR3 sequence (DNA): TGCAGCGTTAACCGGGAAGACGGTGGCTACACCTTC. As protein: CSVNREDGGYTF. The chain combines TRBV29-1 with TRBJ1-2; no definite D call. Germline CDR1 is SQVTM and CDR2 is ANQGSEA. This CDR3 region has 12 residues. The V end lost 5 bases, the J end lost 7 bases, and 14 bases lay between the germline ends.

This clone was seen more than once but under ten times. This sample includes further DNA sequences coding for the same CDR3. The genes are TRBV6-4 and TRBJ1-5; 7 bases align to TRBD1. The length of the CDR3 is 14 residues. The germline V gene has CDR1 MRHNA and CDR2 SNTAGT. Losses at the gene ends were 3 bases for V and 2 bases for J; bases not matched to a gene: 1. The DNA of the CDR3 is TGTGCCAGCAGTGAGGGGACAGGCAATCAGCCCCAGCATTTT. Protein sequence: CASSEGTGNQPQHF.

CDR3 DNA sequence: TGTGCCAGCTCACCGCCAAGGACAGACTACAATGAGCAGTTCTTC. Translated, it gives CASSPPRTDYNEQFF. The V call is TRBV18, the J call TRBJ2-1; weak D call: TRBD1 (6 bases). The CDR3 extends over 15 amino acids. Germline-derived CDR1 and CDR2 are KGHSH and LQKENI. V was cut by 3 bases and J by 3 bases, with 12 bases left in between.

The chain is built from TRBV7-9 and TRBJ1-5; D is uncertain. This CDR3 contains 13 residues. Looked up from germline, CDR1 is SEHNR and CDR2 is FQNEAQ (reference sequence). V was trimmed by 5 bases and J by 0 bases, leaving 5 bases between them. The CDR3 sequence: CASSQVSNQPQHF. CDR3 bases: TGTGCCAGCAGCCAGGTTAGCAATCAGCCCCAGCATTTT.

This chain joins TRBV19 and TRBJ1-2, with D maybe TRBD1 (5 bases). CDR3 length: 12 amino acids. CDR1 is LNHDA, CDR2 SQIVND, per germline (reference sequence). Trimming left V 7 bases short and J 3 bases short, with 9 bases between. The CDR3 bases are TGTGCCAGTATGGGGCAGGACTATGGCTACACCTTC. Its protein is CASMGQDYGYTF.

This rearrangement joins TRBV3-1 (or the pseudogene TRBV3-2) to TRBJ1-6; TRBD1 matches 8 bases. The CDR3 runs to 15 residues. V lost 1 base and J lost 7; bases outside the gene matches: 3. The germline V gene encodes CDR1 LGHDT and CDR2 YNNKEL (reference sequence). The CDR3 nucleotides read TGTGCCAGCAGCCAAGGGACAGGGCCGAATTCACCCCTCCACTTT. As protein: CASSQGTGPNSPLHF.

The rearrangement joins TRBV9 to TRBJ2-7; D is perhaps TRBD1 (6 bases). The V and J ends lost 3 bases and 1 base respectively, with 11 bases between them. This CDR3 contains 14 residues. Germline CDR1 is SGDLS and CDR2 is YYNGEE. In DNA form, the CDR3 reads TGTGCCAGCAGCGCCACAGGGACATCCTACGAGCAGTACTTC. Translated: CASSATGTSYEQYF.

In this sample, this clone turned up once. The rearrangement uses TRBV2 and TRBJ2-3, with D perhaps TRBD2 (6 bases). Germline lookup yields CDR1 SNHLY and CDR2 FYNNEI. The CDR3 runs to 15 residues. Trimming cost V 7 bases and J 6 bases, with 20 bases left between them. This chain's CDR3 is CASKGLTSFGDTQYF. CDR3 sequence (DNA): TGTGCCAGCAAGGGACTGACTAGTTTTGGCGATACGCAGTATTTT. Full variable domain (outside the CDR3, taken from reference TRBV2 and TRBJ2-3): EPEVTQTPSHQVTQMGQEVILRCVPISNHLYFYWYRQILGQKVEFLVSFYNNEISEKSEIFDDQFSVERPDGSNFTLKIRSTKLEDSAMYFCASKGLTSFGDTQYFGPGTRLTVL.

The chain joins TRBV27 to TRBJ1-2; D possibly corresponds to TRBD1 (6 bases). The CDR3 is made up of 11 amino acids. From germline, CDR1 is MNHEY and CDR2 SMNVEV (reference sequence). With 6 bases removed from V and 8 bases from J, the gap between germline ends came to 10 bases. The CDR3 DNA follows: TGTGCCAGCAGGACAGGCCAAGGCTACACCTTC. Residues: CASRTGQGYTF.